Listed below are T cell receptor beta chains from one sample, sequenced in a study of T cells in Graves' hyperthyroidism and ophthalmopathy. A single record per CDR3 protein comes from TCRdb applying MiXCR to the multiplex PCR reads. The sample carries 150,000 to 200,000 distinct CDR3 sequences, around 15% recorded once. Sequencing was carried out using blood. The source is a woman aged 50 to 60 with Graves' hyperthyroidism. The CDR3 runs from the conserved cysteine through the conserved F or W. The D gene is left open where the match is weak. For some rows the clone size is stated as once, few or many, or as a class when expanded; others skip it.

clone size,D gene,J gene,V gene,CDR3 DNA,CDR3 protein
.,.,TRBJ1-1,TRBV19,TGTGCCAGTAGTAACGTGGTGCGCACTGAAGCTTTCTTT,CASSNVVRTEAFF
.,TRBD1,TRBJ1-2,TRBV18,TGTGCCAGCTCACCACCGTCACAGGGGCGAGATGGCTACACCTTC,CASSPPSQGRDGYTF
many,.,TRBJ2-7,TRBV11-2,TGTGCCAGCAGCCGCGAGGTCTCCTACGAGCAGTACTTC,CASSREVSYEQYF
many,.,TRBJ2-1,TRBV6-1,TGTGCCAGCAGTTTACAGGGGACTAGCTCCTACAATGAGCAGTTCTTC,CASSLQGTSSYNEQFF
.,.,TRBJ1-6,TRBV7-2,TGTGCCAGCAGCTCTGACAGGCCCGGAAGAATTTCACCCCTCCACTTT,CASSSDRPGRISPLHF
.,TRBD2,TRBJ2-3,TRBV20-1,TGCAGTGCTAGAGATCGAGGGACTAGCGGGATTAGCACAGATACGCAGTATTTT,CSARDRGTSGISTDTQYF
.,.,TRBJ1-1,TRBV20-1,TGCAGTGCGGGGTCGAACACTGAAGCTTTCTTT,CSAGSNTEAFF
many,.,TRBJ1-1,TRBV12-5,TGTGCTAGTGGTTTGGGAGGCTCCACTGAAGCTTTCTTT,CASGLGGSTEAFF
many,.,TRBJ1-5,TRBV19,TGTGCCAGTGATCCAGGGGCTTATAGCAATCAGCCCCAGCATTTT,CASDPGAYSNQPQHF
many,.,TRBJ2-1,TRBV14,TGTGCCAGCAGCCGCTCGGGCAATGAGCAGTTCTTC,CASSRSGNEQFF
few,.,TRBJ2-3,TRBV27,TGTGCCAGCAGTTTAAGGTGGGAATCGACAGATACGCAGTATTTT,CASSLRWESTDTQYF
many,TRBD1,TRBJ1-2,TRBV6-2/TRBV6-3,TGTGCCAGCAGTTACTCCGGGACAGGGGTCGCCTATGGCTACACCTTC,CASSYSGTGVAYGYTF
.,.,TRBJ1-1,TRBV19,TGTGCCAGTAGCGACTTGGGGGGGGCTGGAACTGAAGCTTTCTTT,CASSDLGGAGTEAFF
.,.,TRBJ2-7,TRBV28,TGTGCCAGCAGCCGTAGATCCGGCGACGAGCAGTACTTC,CASSRRSGDEQYF
.,.,TRBJ1-2,TRBV5-1,TGCGCCAGCAGCTTGGTGGCAGGACAGACTGGCTATGGCTACACCTTC,CASSLVAGQTGYGYTF